One sample yielded the 5 T cell receptor beta chains listed below, sequenced in a study of shared clonotypes between healthy human individuals. The table came from immunoSEQ multiplex PCR; TCRdb's copy has only in-frame clones and leaves some out. The repertoire has 2 million to 2.5 million clones, 85% to 95% of them found once; the top ten carry 0.3% to 0.4%. Source material: naive CD4+ T cells from PBMCs. Stated subset: CD45RA+ positively selected. These receptor sequences come from a man aged 18 to 29 in good health. Some clones in this sample may be carry-over from other donors' samples.

The V gene is TRBV5-1, the J gene TRBJ2-7; D may be TRBD2 (6 bases). Germline assignment: CDR1 SGHRS and CDR2 YFSETQ. Trimming took 0 bases from V and 6 from J, leaving 22 bases between them. The CDR3 runs 17 residues. CDR3 residues: CASSLGSGGRVSREQYF. The CDR3 nucleotides read TGCGCCAGCAGCTTGGGCTCCGGGGGTCGGGTTTCTCGCGAGCAGTACTTC.

This clone was counted once. The genes are TRBV5-1 and TRBJ1-2, with D maybe TRBD1 (6 bases). Germline V gives CDR1 SGHRS, CDR2 YFSETQ. The CDR3 loop spans 15 amino acids. The germline V and J ends were trimmed by 3 bases and 8 bases, with 20 bases remaining between them. DNA for the CDR3: TGCGCCAGCAGCTCGATGTTACAGGGTATTGGGGGCTACACCTTC. It translates to CASSSMLQGIGGYTF. The entire variable domain, with the rest obtained from reference TRBV5-1 and TRBJ1-2, is as follows: KAGVTQTPRYLIKTRGQQVTLSCSPISGHRSVSWYQQTPGQGLQFLFEYFSETQRNKGNFPGRFSGRQFSNSRSEMNVSTLELGDSALYLCASSSMLQGIGGYTFGSGTRLTVV.

Remarks on this clone: In the same sample, other DNA sequences code for this CDR3. CDR3 coding DNA: TGTGCCAGCAGAAGGAACAATGAGCAGTTCTTC. Translation: CASRRNNEQFF. J is TRBJ2-1 and V is TRBV6-1; D unclear. V shed 6 bases and J shed 5 bases, with 5 bases lying between them. The germline gives CDR1 MNHNS, CDR2 SASEGT. CDR3 size: 11 residues.

The DNA for the CDR3 is TGCGCCAGCAGCTTGGGGACAGGGTTGATAGTTAAAGAGACCCAGTACTTC. It specifies CASSLGTGLIVKETQYF. The rearrangement uses TRBV5-1 and TRBJ2-5, with 8 bases lining up with TRBD1. The V segment lost 0 bases and the J segment 3 bases; nucleotides outside the gene matches: 10. CDR1 and CDR2 from the germline V gene are SGHRS and YFSETQ. The CDR3 runs to 17 residues.

This clone was found a few times. The V call is TRBV7-9, the J call TRBJ1-1; D unresolved. Trimming stripped 3 bases from V and 1 base from J, with 9 bases between. CDR1 and CDR2 from the germline V gene are SEHNR and FQNEAQ (reference sequence). The CDR3 has 14 amino acids. DNA for the CDR3: TGTGCCAGCAGCTTTTCTGCCGGGAACACTGAAGCTTTCTTT. Protein: CASSFSAGNTEAFF.